This T cell receptor beta chain was retrieved from a study of blood T cell repertoires in COVID-19. Whole-study context: COVID-19 samples from acute and convalescent phases originated in the United States, Italy and Spain. Nucleic acid was either cDNA or gDNA, and it came from T cells, B-cell-depleted T cells, or PBMCs.

Original handling: Counts of nucleated cells, estimated from reference gene primer amplification, were obtained. Data came from immunoSEQ multiplex PCR; TCRdb stores just in-frame clones and leaves some out. The V and J calls and clone size were taken over from that table, and D and trimming were inferred from the DNA. The sample includes about 68,000 clones, about 91% seen only once; the top ten take 6.5% to 8%. Patients of the Seattle cohort, enrolled during active infection, were followed longitudinally. The sample comprised peripheral blood. This clonotype was obtained from a man between 35 and 55 years old with COVID-19, enrolled during active disease.

The CDR3 nucleotides read TGTGCCAGCAGGGGGGCCGCTGAGCAGTTCTTC. This encodes CASRGAAEQFF. The V gene is TRBV27, the J gene TRBJ2-1, with D possibly matching TRBD1 (6 bases). CDR3 length: 11 amino acids. Trimming took off 6 bases at V and 9 bases at J, with 9 bases between the two ends. The germline gives CDR1 MNHEY, CDR2 SMNVEV (reference sequence).